This passage covers 21 T cell receptor beta chains from one sample sequenced in a study of CD8+CD57+ T cells in acquired aplastic anemia. TCR beta VDJ combinations and CDR3 sequences were profiled from genomic DNA. Using its own MiXCR run on the reads, TCRdb lists one record per CDR3 protein. The sample includes 100,000 to 150,000 distinct CDR3 sequences, 41% seen only once; the top ten take 7.5% to 9.5%. Material: sorted CD4+, CD8+, or CD8+CD57+ T cells (not recorded which) from PBMCs. All receptors come from a human donor in good health, serving as a control.

The chain carries TRBV11-1 and TRBJ1-1, with TRBD1 matching over 10 bases. V lost 5 bases and J lost 5; bases outside the gene matches: 5. Germline V gene sequence: CDR1 SGHAT, CDR2 FQDESV (reference sequence). There are 14 residues in the CDR3. In nucleotides, the CDR3 is TGTGCCAGCAGCGTGGGACAGGGGTGGACTGAAGCTTTCTTT. Translation gives CASSVGQGWTEAFF. Drawing the rest from reference TRBV11-1 and TRBJ1-1, the complete variable domain is EAEVAQSPRYKITEKSQAVAFWCDPISGHATLYWYRQILGQGPELLVQFQDESVVDDSQLPKDRFSAERLKGVDSTLKIQPAELGDSAMYLCASSVGQGWTEAFFGQGTRLTVV.

J is TRBJ1-1 and V is TRBV7-8; D is uncertain. The CDR3 is 13 residues long. The germline V gene encodes CDR1 SGHVS and CDR2 FQNEAQ. V dropped 5 bases and J dropped 0 bases, with 7 bases sitting between them. CDR3 sequence: CASSAPVNTEAFF. The CDR3 DNA reads as TGTGCCAGCAGCGCGCCGGTGAACACTGAAGCTTTCTTT.

This clonotype has more than one count but fewer than ten. This rearrangement joins TRBV3-1 to TRBJ1-3; maybe TRBD1 (6 bases). Looked up from germline, CDR1 is LGHDT and CDR2 is YNNKEL (reference sequence). Deletions cut 4 bases from V and 2 bases from J, with 15 bases between. The CDR3 is 16 residues long. The CDR3 DNA reads as TGTGCCAGCAGCCCCAGATTGGGGGGGCCTGGAAACACCATATATTTT. It codes for CASSPRLGGPGNTIYF.

This clonotype was counted at least ten times. J is TRBJ1-1 and V is TRBV2, with unresolved D. This CDR3 has 14 residues. The germline gives CDR1 SNHLY, CDR2 FYNNEI. Trimming shortened V by 7 bases and J by 0 bases, and 12 bases separated the two germline ends. In nucleotides, the CDR3 is TGTGCCAGCAAGGCTGCCGTAATGAACACTGAAGCTTTCTTT. Encoded protein: CASKAAVMNTEAFF.

The rearrangement joins TRBV10-3 to TRBJ2-7; no definite D call. Trimming took off 10 bases at V and 7 bases at J, with 20 bases between the two ends. CDR1 is ENHRY and CDR2 is SYGVKD in the germline V gene. The CDR3 totals 13 residues. CDR3 sequence: CASTQGIAREQYF. The CDR3 DNA is TGTGCCAGCACCCAAGGAATTGCGCGGGAGCAGTACTTC.

This clonotype was detected ten times or more. The chain uses TRBV4-1 and TRBJ2-1, with 7 bases lining up with TRBD2. The CDR3 covers 13 residues. Trimming cost V 7 bases and J 8 bases; bases outside gene matches: 8. Germline values: CDR1 MGHRA, CDR2 YSYEKL. CDR3 bases: TGCGCCAGCAAGCGGGAAGGTGACTATGAGCAGTTCTTC. This encodes CASKREGDYEQFF.

In this sample, this clonotype turned up many times. The genes are TRBV2 and TRBJ2-1; D not certain. Germline V gene lookup returns CDR1 SNHLY and CDR2 FYNNEI. V lost 7 bases, J lost 4 bases, and 11 bases lay in between. The CDR3 runs 13 residues. CDR3 nucleotides: TGTGCCAGCAAAGGGCGAACTTACAATGAGCAGTTCTTC. The encoded protein is CASKGRTYNEQFF.

This chain uses TRBV20-1 with TRBJ2-7; D may be TRBD1 (5 bases). Per the germline V gene, CDR1 is DFQATT and CDR2 is SNEGSKA (reference sequence). V gave up 3 bases and J gave up 2 bases, with 11 bases separating them. This CDR3 is 13 amino acids long. CDR3 sequence reads: CSASMDTTYEQYF. In DNA, the CDR3 is TGCAGTGCTAGCATGGACACTACCTACGAGCAGTACTTC.

The chain recombines TRBV3-1 with TRBJ1-2; D might be TRBD1 (5 bases). The V gene's germline CDR1 is LGHDT and CDR2 YNNKEL (reference sequence). V was clipped by 1 base and J by 7 bases, with 7 bases between them. This CDR3 has 12 amino acids. Here the CDR3 reads CASSQGGIGYTF. CDR3 sequence (DNA): TGTGCCAGCAGCCAAGGGGGGATTGGCTACACCTTC.

This sequence joins TRBV29-1 and TRBJ2-5; 7 bases line up with TRBD2. This CDR3 is built from 13 residues. After removal of 6 bases from V and 5 bases from J, the junction contained 9 bases not matched to a gene. Germline CDR1 is SQVTM and CDR2 is ANQGSEA. This CDR3 is CSVRTSRSETQYF. In DNA, the CDR3 is TGCAGCGTACGGACTAGTCGGAGTGAGACCCAGTACTTC. Looking up the rest from reference TRBV29-1 and TRBJ2-5 gives the full variable domain: SAVISQKPSRDICQRGTSLTIQCQVDSQVTMMFWYRQQPGQSLTLIATANQGSEATYESGFVIDKFPISRPNLTFSTLTVSNMSPEDSSIYLCSVRTSRSETQYFGPGTRLLVL.

The genes are TRBV24-1 and TRBJ2-5, with 14 bases lining up with TRBD2. After removal of 4 bases from V and 4 bases from J, the junction contained 1 base not matched to a gene. In germline, CDR1 is KGHDR, CDR2 SFDVKD. This CDR3 is built from 15 residues. CDR3 residues: CATSDGLAGGETQYF. The CDR3 DNA sequence: TGTGCCACCAGTGACGGACTAGCGGGAGGAGAGACCCAGTACTTC.

This clonotype was picked up many times. The V and J genes are TRBV19 and TRBJ2-3, with D possibly TRBD2 on 6 matching bases. Germline lookup yields CDR1 LNHDA and CDR2 SQIVND (reference sequence). The CDR3 sequence is 17 residues long. V lost 1 base to trimming and J lost 5 bases, with 19 bases between them. The CDR3 spells CASSIGTRLVTGDTQYF. CDR3 in DNA: TGTGCCAGTAGTATAGGAACCCGACTAGTTACGGGAGATACGCAGTATTTT. The full variable domain, its missing parts supplied by reference TRBV19 and TRBJ2-3, is DGGITQSPKYLFRKEGQNVTLSCEQNLNHDAMYWYRQDPGQGLRLIYYSQIVNDFQKGDIAEGYSVSREKKESFPLTVTSAQKNPTAFYLCASSIGTRLVTGDTQYFGPGTRLTVL.

This clonotype occurred many times. The chain couples TRBV2 to TRBJ1-2; a weak D match, TRBD1 (6 bases). Trimming removed 4 bases from V and 1 base from J, with 16 bases in between. Germline CDR1 and CDR2: SNHLY and FYNNEI. This CDR3 is built from 16 residues. CDR3 bases: TGTGCCAGCAGTGCTTACAGGGTCAGGGTTAACTATGGCTACACCTTC. The encoded protein is CASSAYRVRVNYGYTF.

With respect to this clonotype: A much larger clonotype is one base distant, so this may be a read error. The chain carries TRBV20-1 and TRBJ2-1; D is unclear. The CDR3 totals 12 residues. Per the germline V gene, CDR1 is DFQATT and CDR2 is SNEGSKA (reference sequence). The V gene lost 6 bases and the J gene lost 6 bases, with 12 bases spanning the gap. The DNA for the CDR3 is TGCAGTGCAAGCTCGGCTAGCAATGAGCAGTTCTTC. Protein: CSASSASNEQFF.

This clonotype was counted between two and nine times. A much larger clone lies a single base off, so this may be a read error. The V and J genes are TRBV5-1 and TRBJ2-1; 8 positions match TRBD1. The CDR3 is made up of 14 amino acids. Germline CDR1 is SGHRS and CDR2 is YFSETQ. CDR3 nucleotide sequence: TGCGCCAGCAGCTTGCAGGGGGCAGTCAATGGGCAGTTCTTC. Translation: CASSLQGAVNGQFF.

This rearrangement joins TRBV2 to TRBJ2-7, with 10 bases identical to TRBD1. Germline CDR1 and CDR2: SNHLY and FYNNEI. V dropped 5 bases and J dropped 7; count of bases not matched to a gene: 5. The CDR3 sequence is 13 residues long. This CDR3 is CASSRQGAREQYF. Written as DNA, the CDR3 is TGTGCCAGCAGTCGACAGGGGGCGAGGGAGCAGTACTTC.

As to this clonotype: A much larger clone lies a single base off, so this may be a read error. This chain links TRBV20-1 with TRBJ2-1; 7 nucleotides agree with TRBD1. The CDR3 totals 15 residues. The V and J ends lost 1 base and 1 base, in that order; junction bases with no gene match: 4. Germline V gene lookup returns CDR1 DFQATT and CDR2 SNEGSKA (reference sequence). The CDR3 protein is CSARAAGGSYNEQFF. Written as DNA, the CDR3 is TGCAGTGCTAGAGCAGCAGGGGGTTCCTACAATGAGCAGTTCTTC.

This clonotype came up once. This sequence may be a read error, since a much larger clone differs from it by one base. No conserved phenylalanine or tryptophan is present at the end of the CDR3, so a read error is the likely explanation. J is TRBJ1-1 and V is TRBV30; no clear D. The CDR3 has 11 residues. Per the germline V gene, CDR1 is GTSNPN and CDR2 is SVGIG (reference sequence). V was cut by 1 base and J by 11 bases, with 11 bases left in between. The CDR3 region is CAWSAEGVAFL. CDR3 nucleotide sequence: TGTGCCTGGAGTGCCGAGGGAGTCGCTTTCCTT.

This chain connects TRBV10-3 to TRBJ2-7, with D tentatively TRBD2 (5 bases). The germline V gene encodes CDR1 ENHRY and CDR2 SYGVKD. There are 13 residues in the CDR3. Trimming cost V 3 bases and J 6 bases, with 12 bases left between them. Here the CDR3 reads CAISDPGGREQYV. CDR3 bases: TGTGCCATCAGTGACCCCGGCGGGCGCGAGCAGTACGTC.

The chain combines TRBV20-1 with TRBJ1-2, with TRBD1 as a possible D gene (6 bases). CDR3 size: 13 residues. The V and J ends lost 0 bases and 6 bases respectively, with 11 bases between them. Germline CDR1 DFQATT, CDR2 SNEGSKA (reference sequence). In DNA form, the CDR3 reads TGCAGTGCTAGAGAGCCTTACAGGGATGGCTACACCTTC. Residues: CSAREPYRDGYTF.

This clonotype occurred many times. The chain uses TRBV5-1 and TRBJ1-4; no firm D call. The V end was cut by 0 bases, the J end by 5 bases, with 26 bases between. Germline CDR1 and CDR2: SGHRS and YFSETQ. CDR3 length equals 20 residues. The CDR3 DNA is TGCGCCAGCAGCTTGGCGGGGTTAGAAGTAGGCCACCCCCCGAATGAAAAACTGTTTTTT. The encoded protein is CASSLAGLEVGHPPNEKLFF.